The 2 T cell receptor beta chains listed next were all sequenced from one sample in a study of T cells in women clearing cervical HPV infection (dated by TCRdb to the late 2010s). Receptors were amplified or captured by the immunoSEQ multiplex PCR assay. Sourced from immuneACCESS, this table was stored by TCRdb with only in-frame sequences that have V and J called. A share of the clones is absent; for the studies checked, an unresolved V gene accounts for under half, and the remainder has no known explanation. The sample table holds about 44,000 clones. Of the sample, around 1.3% falls within the top ten clones. The sequencing input was blood buffy coat. These receptor sequences come from a woman between 18 and 69 years old with a cervical HPV16 infection that either progressed to CIN3+ or cleared (not recorded which).

A word on this clone: The sequence runs out 3 residues before the end of the CDR3; the remainder is reconstructed from the germline J gene. The chain recombines TRBV6-2 or TRBV6-3 with TRBJ2-7; 13 positions match TRBD2. Germline values: CDR1 MNHEY, CDR2 SVGEGT. With V trimmed by 6 bases and J by 5 bases, 7 bases remained unmatched. The length of the CDR3 is 15 residues. The part of the CDR3 DNA that was read is TGTGCCAGCAGGACTCGGACTAGCGGGAGTAACGAG. Protein: CASRTRTSGSNE. The CDR3 in full is CASRTRTSGSNEQYF.

Of note for this clone: A junction boundary mismatches the germline segment, possibly from a read error. The CDR3 end is not reached by the read, which stops 3 residues before it; the germline J gene fills it in. J is TRBJ1-3 and V is TRBV19, with a possible D match to TRBD1 (5 bases). CDR3 length equals 11 residues. The germline gives CDR1 LNHDA, CDR2 SQIVND (reference sequence). The covered CDR3 bases are TGTGCCAGTAGTAGGCCGGACACT. This encodes CASSRPDT. The complete CDR3 reads CASSRPDTIYF.